Listed below are T cell receptor beta chains from one sample, sequenced in a study of cytomegalovirus exposure and HLA in healthy donors. TCRdb's table, derived via immunoSEQ multiplex PCR, lists solely in-frame clones and lacks some. The data contain some 90,000 clones, 70% to 85% of them singletons. The source material was PBMCs. The receptors come from a man in his sixties in good health and CMV-seronegative. The CDR3 runs from the conserved cysteine through the conserved F or W. D genes are given only for firm matches. Not all rows give a size; the values are once, few, many and, for expanded clones, a class.

cdr3_nt: TGTGCCACCAGCCCCTCCCGGAGTCTCAATCAGCCCCAGCATTTT
cdr3_aa: CATSPSRSLNQPQHF
clone_size: -
v_call: TRBV15
j_call: TRBJ1-5
d_call: -

cdr3_nt: TGCGCCAGCAGCCCACAGGACAGCCGAGAGACCCAGTACTTC
cdr3_aa: CASSPQDSRETQYF
clone_size: -
v_call: TRBV5-1
j_call: TRBJ2-5
d_call: -

cdr3_nt: TGTGCCACCAGCAGAGAAGGGGGAAGTCGAAACAGAGTTAATTCACCCCTCCACTTT
cdr3_aa: CATSREGGSRNRVNSPLHF
clone_size: -
v_call: TRBV15
j_call: TRBJ1-6
d_call: -

cdr3_nt: TGTGCCAGCAGTTACCCGGGGACTAGCGGGGTCGAGCAGTTCTTC
cdr3_aa: CASSYPGTSGVEQFF
clone_size: few
v_call: TRBV6-5
j_call: TRBJ2-1
d_call: TRBD2

cdr3_nt: TGTGCCAGCAGCTTCGGGACATCCTACGAGCAGTACTTC
cdr3_aa: CASSFGTSYEQYF
clone_size: few
v_call: TRBV11-2
j_call: TRBJ2-7
d_call: -

cdr3_nt: TGCAGCGTCCGACCTCGGGGGGGATACAATGAGCAGTTCTTC
cdr3_aa: CSVRPRGGYNEQFF
clone_size: -
v_call: TRBV29-1
j_call: TRBJ2-1
d_call: TRBD2

cdr3_nt: TGTGCCAGCAGCGATCGGGACTTCTCCTACGAGCAGTACTTC
cdr3_aa: CASSDRDFSYEQYF
clone_size: -
v_call: TRBV14
j_call: TRBJ2-7
d_call: -

cdr3_nt: TGTGCCAGCAGTGACAGGGGGACTAATGAAAAACTGTTTTTT
cdr3_aa: CASSDRGTNEKLFF
clone_size: -
v_call: TRBV6-5
j_call: TRBJ1-4
d_call: TRBD1

cdr3_nt: TGCGCCAGCAGCCCACAAGCGGGCACCGGGGAGCTGTTTTTT
cdr3_aa: CASSPQAGTGELFF
clone_size: few
v_call: TRBV5-1
j_call: TRBJ2-2
d_call: -

cdr3_nt: TGTGCCAGCAGTTCTCCGGACAGGGACTCTGGCTACACCTTC
cdr3_aa: CASSSPDRDSGYTF
clone_size: -
v_call: TRBV28
j_call: TRBJ1-2
d_call: TRBD1

cdr3_nt: TGTGCCAGCAGCTTAGGGGACAGGTACCAAGAGACCCAGTACTTC
cdr3_aa: CASSLGDRYQETQYF
clone_size: few
v_call: TRBV7-9
j_call: TRBJ2-5
d_call: TRBD1

cdr3_nt: TGTGCCAGCAGTTTTTGGCTAGCAAAGGATACGCAGTATTTT
cdr3_aa: CASSFWLAKDTQYF
clone_size: -
v_call: TRBV28
j_call: TRBJ2-3
d_call: -

cdr3_nt: TGCAGCGTTGCTTCAGGGATGAACACCGGGGAGCTGTTTTTT
cdr3_aa: CSVASGMNTGELFF
clone_size: -
v_call: TRBV29-1
j_call: TRBJ2-2
d_call: -

cdr3_nt: TGTGCCAGCAGCTATCCGCGGGGGCGCCCGAACACCGGGGAGCTGTTTTTT
cdr3_aa: CASSYPRGRPNTGELFF
clone_size: -
v_call: TRBV7-2
j_call: TRBJ2-2
d_call: -

cdr3_nt: TGTGCCAGCACAGGAACCAATCAGCCCCAGCATTTT
cdr3_aa: CASTGTNQPQHF
clone_size: -
v_call: TRBV2
j_call: TRBJ1-5
d_call: -

cdr3_nt: TGCGCCAGCAGCTTGGGGCTTGAGGCCCCACAACCCTACGAGCAGTACTTC
cdr3_aa: CASSLGLEAPQPYEQYF
clone_size: -
v_call: TRBV5-1
j_call: TRBJ2-7
d_call: -

cdr3_nt: TGCGCCAGCACCCCACCGGGGGAGGGAACAAACTACAATGAGCAGTTCTTC
cdr3_aa: CASTPPGEGTNYNEQFF
clone_size: -
v_call: TRBV10-2
j_call: TRBJ2-1
d_call: TRBD2

cdr3_nt: TGTGCCAGCAGCCAAGAGGGACAGGGGGCGTACAACGAGCAGTACTTC
cdr3_aa: CASSQEGQGAYNEQYF
clone_size: -
v_call: TRBV7-2
j_call: TRBJ2-7
d_call: TRBD1

cdr3_nt: TGTGCCAGCAGCTTAGCTGGCAGGGGCTCCTACGAGCAGTACTTC
cdr3_aa: CASSLAGRGSYEQYF
clone_size: few
v_call: TRBV7-9
j_call: TRBJ2-7
d_call: -

cdr3_nt: TGTGCCAGCAGTGACCTGACTTCTTACGAGCAGTACTTC
cdr3_aa: CASSDLTSYEQYF
clone_size: -
v_call: TRBV2
j_call: TRBJ2-7
d_call: -

cdr3_nt: TGTGCCAGCAGGACTAGCGGGGGGGCCGGTGAGCAGTTCTTC
cdr3_aa: CASRTSGGAGEQFF
clone_size: -
v_call: TRBV6-5
j_call: TRBJ2-1
d_call: TRBD2

cdr3_nt: TGCGCCAGCAGCCAAGATGGGGGGGTGGGTGAAGCTTTCTTT
cdr3_aa: CASSQDGGVGEAFF
clone_size: -
v_call: TRBV4-3
j_call: TRBJ1-1
d_call: -

cdr3_nt: TGTGCCAGCAGCCGGCCGGGACAGGGTGAAAAACTGTTTTTT
cdr3_aa: CASSRPGQGEKLFF
clone_size: once
v_call: TRBV27
j_call: TRBJ1-4
d_call: TRBD1

cdr3_nt: TGTGCCTGGAGTGCACCCGGGGGGGACGAGACCCAGTACTTC
cdr3_aa: CAWSAPGGDETQYF
clone_size: -
v_call: TRBV30
j_call: TRBJ2-5
d_call: TRBD2

cdr3_nt: TGTGCCAGCAGTTACGAGCAGGGTTGGGGAAACACCATATATTTT
cdr3_aa: CASSYEQGWGNTIYF
clone_size: few
v_call: TRBV6-6
j_call: TRBJ1-3
d_call: -

cdr3_nt: TGTGCCAGCAGTCGAATCGGTCCGGGCTACACCTTC
cdr3_aa: CASSRIGPGYTF
clone_size: -
v_call: TRBV28
j_call: TRBJ1-2
d_call: -